This TCR beta chain was sequenced in a study of T cell responses to AZD1222 COVID-19 vaccine. This clone has only a few counts. The method was immunoSEQ multiplex PCR; TCRdb's version includes in-frame clones alone and lacks a portion of them. The sample has roughly 98,000 clones, approximately 91% seen once. This CDR3 spans 17 amino acids. Trimming cost V 0 bases and J 0 bases, with 12 bases left between them. The germline gives CDR1 MGHRA, CDR2 YSYEKL. Second doses that came at about 4 or about 12 weeks were put together. J is TRBJ1-3 and V is TRBV4-1; the D is unclear. Here the sequenced sample was peripheral blood, taken 28 days after the second AZD1222 dose. The sequence was collected from an adult who received the AZD1222 COVID-19 vaccine. CDR3 amino acids: CASSQEKGRTSGNTIYF. CDR3 bases: TGCGCCAGCAGCCAAGAAAAGGGCCGTACCTCTGGAAACACCATATATTTT.